This T cell receptor beta chain was recovered during a study of blood T cell repertoires in COVID-19. For the study at large: From the United States, Italy and Spain came samples of acute and convalescent COVID-19. PBMCs, B-cell-depleted T cells, or T cells were the source of the cDNA or gDNA that made up the material.

Original data processing: Reference gene primer amplification in the assay estimated nucleated cell counts. Some clones are missing from TCRdb's copy, which holds only in-frame ones; the method was immunoSEQ multiplex PCR. The DNA was the basis for D and trimming; V, J and clone size are from that table. The profile covers around 300,000 clones, with around 85% appearing a single time and 11% taken by the ten largest. This clone appeared a single time. CDR3 length equals 14 residues. With 2 bases clipped from V and 4 bases from J, the junction kept 4 bases outside the gene matches. Germline-derived CDR1 and CDR2 are SNHLY and FYNNEI.

This clonotype originated in a woman in her sixties or seventies with acute or convalescent COVID-19. The sample consisted of peripheral blood. This chain connects TRBV2 to TRBJ1-2; 7 nucleotides align to TRBD1. The CDR3 sequence: CASSESQGVYGYTF. CDR3 in DNA: TGTGCCAGCAGTGAATCTCAGGGGGTCTATGGCTACACCTTC. The full variable domain, rest sourced from reference TRBV2 and TRBJ1-2, is EPEVTQTPSHQVTQMGQEVILRCVPISNHLYFYWYRQILGQKVEFLVSFYNNEISEKSEIFDDQFSVERPDGSNFTLKIRSTKLEDSAMYFCASSESQGVYGYTFGSGTRLTVV.